The rows below give T cell receptor beta chains drawn from one sample of a study of beta chain features in type 1 diabetes. Repertoires were generated with immunoSEQ multiplex PCR, while TCRdb's copy carries only in-frame clones and drops some. The table shows approximately 250,000 clones, with around 22% occurring only once. Input material: naive CD4+ T cells from blood. Receptors originate from a young woman with type 1 diabetes. The CDR3 runs from the conserved cysteine through the conserved F or W. D genes are given only for firm matches. Clone size is given for some rows only: seen once, a few or many times, or a class if the clone is expanded.

D gene	V gene	J gene	clone size	CDR3 protein	CDR3 DNA
.	TRBV19	TRBJ2-1	few	CASSGDYNEQFF	TGTGCCAGTAGCGGAGATTACAATGAGCAGTTCTTC
.	TRBV11-3	TRBJ1-1	.	CASSLRNTEAFF	TGTGCCAGCAGCTTACGGAACACTGAAGCTTTCTTT
.	TRBV7-9	TRBJ2-1	.	CASSPQGGGNEQFF	TGTGCCAGCAGCCCTCAGGGAGGGGGCAATGAGCAGTTCTTC
TRBD1	TRBV5-1	TRBJ2-7	.	CASSPGQGAYEQYF	TGCGCCAGCAGCCCGGGACAGGGGGCTTACGAGCAGTACTTC
TRBD2	TRBV28	TRBJ2-3	few	CATTGGLTVYTDTQYF	TGTGCCACGACCGGGGGACTAACGGTCTACACAGATACGCAGTATTTT
.	TRBV14	TRBJ1-3	.	CASSQDMAGRNTIYF	TGTGCCAGCAGCCAAGATATGGCAGGGAGAAACACCATATATTTT
.	TRBV7-9	TRBJ2-7	few	CASSLRHNYEQYF	TGTGCCAGCAGCTTGCGACACAACTACGAGCAGTACTTC
.	TRBV11-3	TRBJ2-1	.	CASSFSGDSYNEQFF	TGTGCCAGCAGCTTTAGCGGAGACTCCTACAATGAGCAGTTCTTC
.	TRBV27	TRBJ1-2	.	CASSHNRDYGYTF	TGTGCCAGCAGCCATAACAGGGATTATGGCTACACCTTC
TRBD2	TRBV28	TRBJ2-3	few	CASIAGGPDTQYF	TGTGCCAGCATAGCGGGAGGGCCAGATACGCAGTATTTT
TRBD2	TRBV5-1	TRBJ2-1	few	CASSPGLAAYNEQFF	TGCGCCAGCAGCCCCGGTCTAGCGGCGTACAATGAGCAGTTCTTC
.	TRBV7-9	TRBJ2-3	.	CASSLMTGTDTQYF	TGTGCCAGCAGCTTAATGACAGGCACAGATACGCAGTATTTT
.	TRBV21-1	TRBJ2-4	.	CASSKDPDMRTKNIQYF	TGTGCCAGCAGCAAAGACCCAGACATGAGAACCAAAAACATTCAGTACTTC
.	TRBV28	TRBJ2-7	.	CASSLWSGPYEQYF	TGTGCCAGCAGTTTATGGTCAGGGCCGTACGAGCAGTACTTC
.	TRBV4-1	TRBJ1-5	.	CASSHAYPQENQPQHF	TGCGCCAGCAGCCATGCCTACCCACAGGAAAATCAGCCCCAGCATTTT
.	TRBV30	TRBJ2-7	.	CAWTPGGEQYF	TGTGCCTGGACCCCTGGGGGGGAGCAGTACTTC
.	TRBV27	TRBJ1-1	few	CASSSGTEAFF	TGTGCCAGCAGTTCCGGGACAGAAGCTTTCTTT
TRBD2	TRBV29-1	TRBJ2-1	.	CSVEDSLAGDRYNEQFF	TGCAGCGTTGAAGATTCCCTAGCGGGAGATCGGTACAATGAGCAGTTCTTC
.	TRBV30	TRBJ1-1	few	CAWSRGMNTEAFF	TGTGCCTGGAGCAGGGGAATGAACACTGAAGCTTTCTTT
TRBD2	TRBV9	TRBJ2-3	.	CASSARMASGSSTDTQYF	TGTGCCAGCAGCGCCCGGATGGCTAGCGGTTCTAGCACAGATACGCAGTATTTT
.	TRBV30	TRBJ1-2	.	CAWSQGRTWTANYGYTF	TGTGCCTGGAGCCAGGGTCGGACCTGGACGGCGAACTATGGCTACACCTTC
.	TRBV7-9	TRBJ2-1	.	CASSFRGTGAYYNEQFF	TGTGCCAGCAGCTTTCGCGGGACTGGAGCATACTACAATGAGCAGTTCTTC
TRBD1	TRBV18	TRBJ1-5	few	CASSPRQGRFSNQPQHF	TGTGCCAGCTCACCGAGACAGGGGCGTTTTAGCAATCAGCCCCAGCATTTT
.	TRBV30	TRBJ1-1	.	CAWSVSGSTEAFF	TGTGCCTGGAGTGTATCGGGGTCCACTGAAGCTTTCTTT
TRBD2	TRBV7-2	TRBJ2-7	few	CASSLAVSSGAYEQYF	TGTGCCAGCAGCTTAGCGGTTTCTAGCGGGGCCTACGAGCAGTACTTC
TRBD1	TRBV9	TRBJ1-2	.	CASSVDATGDYGYTF	TGTGCCAGCAGCGTAGATGCGACAGGGGACTATGGCTACACCTTC
.	TRBV5-8	TRBJ1-2	.	CASSPRVPYGYTF	TGTGCCAGCAGCCCCAGGGTACCCTATGGCTACACCTTC
.	TRBV30	TRBJ1-5	.	CAWSVTSGQPQHF	TGTGCCTGGAGTGTGACCTCGGGGCAGCCCCAGCATTTT
.	TRBV30	TRBJ1-5	few	CAWSVAGLYSNQPQHF	TGTGCCTGGAGTGTTGCGGGGCTCTATAGCAATCAGCCCCAGCATTTT
.	TRBV18	TRBJ1-5	few	CASSPESYSNQPQHF	TGTGCCAGCTCACCTGAGAGTTATAGCAATCAGCCCCAGCATTTT
.	TRBV4-1	TRBJ1-1	few	CASSQAAGLTEAFF	TGCGCCAGCAGCCAAGCCGCAGGGCTCACTGAAGCTTTCTTT
.	TRBV6-5	TRBJ2-3	few	CASHRLRTDTQYF	TGTGCCAGCCATAGACTGCGCACAGATACGCAGTATTTT
.	TRBV2	TRBJ2-7	.	CASSDAGSRDEQYF	TGTGCCAGCAGTGACGCAGGGTCTAGGGACGAGCAGTACTTC
.	TRBV6-5	TRBJ2-5	.	CASSYSDSPPETQYF	TGTGCCAGCAGTTACTCGGACAGCCCTCCGGAGACCCAGTACTTC
.	TRBV27	TRBJ1-2	.	CASSSLLQGYGYTF	TGTGCCAGCAGTTCACTTTTACAGGGATATGGCTACACCTTC
.	TRBV30	TRBJ1-2	.	CAWDDGHGYGYTF	TGTGCCTGGGATGATGGACACGGCTATGGCTACACCTTC
.	TRBV23-1	TRBJ2-7	few	CASTRPMGGWKDEQYF	TGCGCCAGCACTCGACCGATGGGGGGATGGAAGGACGAGCAGTACTTC
TRBD2	TRBV6-5	TRBJ2-7	.	CASRLAGGYEQYF	TGTGCCAGCAGACTAGCGGGAGGGTATGAGCAGTACTTC
.	TRBV28	TRBJ2-1	few	CASSPDLGADEQFF	TGTGCCAGCAGCCCTGATCTGGGGGCGGATGAGCAGTTCTTC
TRBD1	TRBV4-1	TRBJ1-1	.	CASSHGQGRRYTEAFF	TGCGCCAGCAGCCACGGACAGGGGAGAAGGTACACTGAAGCTTTCTTT
TRBD2	TRBV18	TRBJ2-1	.	CASSRTSGRGNEQFF	TGTGCCAGCTCCCGTACTAGCGGGAGGGGGAATGAGCAGTTCTTC
.	TRBV9	TRBJ2-1	.	CASSRWNGAVGVNEQFF	TGTGCCAGCAGCAGGTGGAATGGGGCCGTCGGAGTGAATGAGCAGTTCTTC
.	TRBV11-2	TRBJ2-5	.	CASSLVGETQYF	TGTGCCAGCAGCTTAGTTGGCGAGACCCAGTACTTC
.	TRBV5-1	TRBJ2-2	few	CASSLVGGLNTGELFF	TGCGCCAGCAGCTTGGTGGGTGGACTGAACACCGGGGAGCTGTTTTTT
.	TRBV11-3	TRBJ1-2	.	CASSPGTSGRNNGYTF	TGTGCCAGCAGCCCTGGGACTAGCGGGAGGAACAATGGCTACACCTTC
.	TRBV30	TRBJ2-3	few	CAWNFGQRTDTQYF	TGTGCCTGGAACTTTGGACAGCGCACAGATACGCAGTATTTT
.	TRBV7-9	TRBJ2-7	.	CASSLSRSNEQYF	TGTGCCAGCAGCTTAAGCAGGTCCAACGAGCAGTACTTC
TRBD2	TRBV27	TRBJ2-1	few	CASRRGTSGSVDEQFF	TGTGCCAGCAGGAGGGGGACTAGCGGGAGTGTCGATGAGCAGTTCTTC
TRBD2	TRBV4-1	TRBJ2-1	few	CASSSSGSSYNEQFF	TGCGCCAGCAGCAGCAGCGGGAGCTCCTACAATGAGCAGTTCTTC
TRBD2	TRBV27	TRBJ2-1	.	CASSSLAGGYNEQFF	TGTGCCAGCAGTTCCCTAGCGGGAGGGTACAATGAGCAGTTCTTC
TRBD2	TRBV4-2	TRBJ2-1	.	CASSQDPFRTSGEQFF	TGTGCCAGCAGCCAAGACCCCTTCAGGACTAGCGGTGAGCAGTTCTTC